Shown below are 18 T cell receptor beta chains from a single sample sequenced in a study of CD8 T cells in ankylosing spondylitis. A single record per CDR3 protein comes from TCRdb applying MiXCR to the 5' RACE reads. Found here are some 220,000 distinct CDR3 sequences, about 10% of them singletons; the top ten hold roughly 2.5%. Sequencing was performed on blood, either unsorted or a sorted T cell fraction (not recorded which). Receptors were obtained from a male donor with ankylosing spondylitis or in good health (not recorded which).

This clonotype has just a few counts. At one of its ends the junction is not consistent with the germline gene, which may arise from a read error. The chain joins TRBV20-1 to TRBJ1-6, with 12 bases identical to TRBD1. CDR3 length: 16 residues. Germline values: CDR1 DFQATT, CDR2 SNEGSKA (reference sequence). The CDR3 nucleotides read TGCTGTGCTAGGGGGGACAGGGGGCTGAGTAATTCACCCCTCCACTTT. Residues: CCARGDRGLSNSPLHF.

This clonotype was detected ten times or more. The DNA for the CDR3 is TGCGCCAGCAGCCCAGGAGCGGGGCCCTACGAGCAGTACTTC. It codes for CASSPGAGPYEQYF. The chain employs TRBV4-1 and TRBJ2-7; 7 nucleotides line up with TRBD2. In germline, CDR1 is MGHRA, CDR2 YSYEKL. The CDR3 runs 14 residues. V lost 4 bases and J lost 2; bases outside the gene matches: 5.

This clonotype was seen ten or more times. J is TRBJ2-1 and V is TRBV20-1; 9 bases are shared with TRBD2. Germline V lookup: CDR1 DFQATT, CDR2 SNEGSKA (reference sequence). The CDR3 is made up of 14 amino acids. Losses at the gene ends were 7 bases for V and 8 bases for J; bases not matched to a gene: 12. CDR3 region: CSVPGLAILHEQFF. CDR3 bases: TGCAGTGTCCCGGGACTAGCAATCCTCCATGAGCAGTTCTTC.

This clonotype came up many times. This chain uses TRBV5-6 with TRBJ1-1; D is possibly TRBD1 (6 bases). V lost 4 bases to trimming and J lost 5 bases, with 15 bases between them. Germline CDR1 reads SGHDT; CDR2 reads YYEEEE. The CDR3 consists of 14 residues. The CDR3 loop reads CASSPGRRGTEAFF. The CDR3 coding sequence is TGTGCCAGCAGCCCTGGACGGAGGGGGACTGAAGCTTTCTTT.

This clonotype came up many times. This rearrangement joins TRBV6-1 to TRBJ1-2; D is ambiguous. Trimming removed 2 bases at V and 8 bases at J, with 15 bases between. The CDR3 has 14 residues. Looked up from germline, CDR1 is MNHNS and CDR2 is SASEGT. This chain's CDR3 is CASSEIPTAVGYTF. CDR3 DNA sequence: TGTGCCAGCAGTGAAATCCCGACTGCTGTCGGCTACACCTTC.

This clonotype was counted ten times or more. The chain carries TRBV4-2 and TRBJ2-2, with 11 nucleotides matching TRBD2. Germline trimming cut 1 base from V and 2 bases from J; bases unmatched to any gene: 15. The CDR3 is 21 amino acids. Per the germline V gene, CDR1 is LGHNA and CDR2 is YNFKEQ. Here the CDR3 reads CASSQVSGSGGEHYNTGELFF. CDR3 sequence (DNA): TGTGCCAGCAGCCAAGTTAGCGGTAGCGGGGGGGAACATTACAACACCGGGGAGCTGTTTTTT.

This clonotype was seen ten or more times. V and J are TRBV30 and TRBJ2-1; 8 nucleotides line up with TRBD1. This CDR3 contains 15 residues. Germline loops: CDR1 GTSNPN, CDR2 SVGIG (reference sequence). V lost 4 bases and J lost 6; bases outside the gene matches: 11. CDR3 loop: CAWKAGTGPSNEQFF. The DNA for the CDR3 is TGTGCCTGGAAGGCCGGGACAGGCCCAAGCAATGAGCAGTTCTTC.

This clonotype was counted at least ten times. The chain links TRBV7-9 to TRBJ1-2; D remains ambiguous. Germline V lookup: CDR1 SEHNR, CDR2 FQNEAQ (reference sequence). The CDR3 is 13 amino acids. V was trimmed by 5 bases and J by 4 bases, leaving 11 bases between them. CDR3 amino acids: CASSTGVVYGYTF. CDR3 sequence (DNA): TGTGCCAGCAGCACGGGAGTAGTCTATGGCTACACCTTC. Drawing the rest from reference TRBV7-9 and TRBJ1-2, the complete variable domain is DTGVSQNPRHKITKRGQNVTFRCDPISEHNRLYWYRQTLGQGPEFLTYFQNEAQLEKSRLLSDRFSAERPKGSFSTLEIQRTEQGDSAMYLCASSTGVVYGYTFGSGTRLTVV.

Many counts were recorded for this clonotype. This chain joins TRBV18 and TRBJ2-3, with D uncertain. This CDR3 region has 13 residues. CDR1 KGHSH and CDR2 LQKENI come from the germline V gene. The V end lost 3 bases, the J end lost 4 bases, and 8 bases lay between the germline ends. The CDR3 spells CASSPSTSDTQYF. CDR3 bases: TGTGCCAGCTCACCTTCGACTTCAGATACGCAGTATTTT.

This clonotype showed up many times. The chain employs TRBV5-5 and TRBJ1-5, with a tentative D call TRBD1 (5 bases). In germline, CDR1 is SGHKS, CDR2 YYEKEE (reference sequence). V was clipped by 0 bases and J by 4 bases, with 8 bases between them. The CDR3 length is 14 residues. This CDR3 reads CASSLVGANQPQHF. CDR3 DNA sequence: TGTGCCAGCAGCTTGGTAGGGGCTAATCAGCCCCAGCATTTT.

The sample holds many counts of this clonotype. J is TRBJ1-2 and V is TRBV7-8; TRBD1 might be the D (5 bases). Trimming shortened V by 7 bases and J by 3 bases, and 15 bases separated the two germline ends. Germline CDR1 reads SGHVS; CDR2 reads FQNEAQ. This CDR3 is built from 14 residues. The CDR3 reads CASTLGEAYYGYTF. The CDR3, as DNA: TGTGCCAGCACCTTGGGGGAGGCTTACTATGGCTACACCTTC.

This clonotype was seen at least ten times. The J gene is TRBJ2-1, the V gene TRBV5-1, with D unclear. CDR1 SGHRS and CDR2 YFSETQ come from the germline V gene. This CDR3 has 14 amino acids. The V end was cut by 0 bases, the J end by 9 bases, with 13 bases between. The CDR3 DNA follows: TGCGCCAGCAGCTTGGGCCCACAGCCCGGTGAGCAGTTCTTC. It codes for CASSLGPQPGEQFF. The full variable domain, its missing parts supplied by reference TRBV5-1 and TRBJ2-1, is KAGVTQTPRYLIKTRGQQVTLSCSPISGHRSVSWYQQTPGQGLQFLFEYFSETQRNKGNFPGRFSGRQFSNSRSEMNVSTLELGDSALYLCASSLGPQPGEQFFGPGTRLTVL.

This clonotype came up many times. The chain has TRBV2 and TRBJ2-5, with D maybe TRBD1 (5 bases). The CDR3 covers 14 residues. Deletions cut 2 bases from V and 5 bases from J, with 12 bases between. Germline loops: CDR1 SNHLY, CDR2 FYNNEI. CDR3 nucleotide sequence: TGTGCCAGCAGTGAATCAAGGGGCCGGGAGACCCAGTACTTC. Amino acids: CASSESRGRETQYF.

V is TRBV7-2 and J is TRBJ2-1; 7 positions agree with TRBD2. V lost 7 bases and J lost 3; bases outside the gene matches: 9. The CDR3 contains 15 residues. The germline CDR1 and CDR2 sequences are SGHTA and FQGNSA. CDR3 coding DNA: TGTGCCAGCACCTCCGAAGGCGGGGGCTACAATGAGCAGTTCTTC. Protein sequence: CASTSEGGGYNEQFF.

This clonotype was counted a few times. Its ends do not fully match the called genes, so a read error is possible. The rearrangement links TRBV7-9 to TRBJ2-7; D uncertain. The CDR3 extends over 13 amino acids. Germline-derived CDR1 and CDR2 are SEHNR and FQNEAQ (reference sequence). This CDR3 is CASSPDASHEQYF. The CDR3 DNA sequence: TGTGCCAGCAGCCCGGACGCCTCCCACGAGCAGTACTTC.

This clonotype was counted many times. This CDR3 is CASSLSAGFNYGYTF. As DNA, the CDR3 is TGTGCCAGCAGTTTGTCCGCGGGTTTTAACTATGGCTACACCTTC. This rearrangement joins TRBV12-3 or TRBV12-4 to TRBJ1-2; no reliable D call. This CDR3 has 15 residues. The V and J ends lost 3 bases and 1 base respectively, with 12 bases between them.

In DNA form, the CDR3 reads TGCAGTGCTAGGACAGGGGGTAGCAATCAGCCCCAGCATTTT. This sequence encodes CSARTGGSNQPQHF. V gene TRBV20-1 combines with J gene TRBJ1-5; 9 nucleotides agree with TRBD1. The CDR3 covers 14 residues. Germline assignment: CDR1 DFQATT and CDR2 SNEGSKA (reference sequence). Unmatched junction bases numbered 0, after V lost 3 bases and J lost 0 bases.

The V gene is TRBV4-2, the J gene TRBJ2-7; D ambiguous. Germline V CDR1 and CDR2: LGHNA, YNFKEQ. This CDR3 has 15 residues. The germline V and J ends were trimmed by 1 base and 4 bases, with 14 bases remaining between them. The CDR3 region is CASSQALRGIYEQYF. CDR3 bases: TGTGCCAGCAGCCAAGCCCTAAGAGGAATTTACGAGCAGTACTTC.